One sample yielded the 29 T cell receptor beta chains listed below, sequenced in a study of T cells in localized non-small cell lung cancer. Sequenced by immunoSEQ multiplex PCR; TCRdb stores in-frame clones only, minus some. The sample consists of about 77,000 clones, more than 75% of them appearing once. The sequencing here drew on peripheral blood, taken before any cancer treatment. These receptor sequences come from a woman aged 35-75 years with stage I squamous cell lung carcinoma.

This clone was counted between two and nine times. The chain combines TRBV5-1 with TRBJ1-2; weak D call: TRBD1 (5 bases). Trimming cost V 2 bases and J 6 bases, with 8 bases left between them. CDR1 and CDR2 from the germline V gene are SGHRS and YFSETQ. The CDR3 is 12 amino acids. The CDR3 nucleotides read TGCGCCAGCAGCTTCGGGGGGGATGGCTACACCTTC. Translated, it gives CASSFGGDGYTF.

The V and J genes are TRBV4-2 and TRBJ2-1, with 7 bases lining up with TRBD2. After removal of 0 bases from V and 2 bases from J, the junction contained 4 bases not matched to a gene. This CDR3 region has 16 residues. Germline CDR1 is LGHNA and CDR2 is YNFKEQ. The CDR3 DNA is TGTGCCAGCAGCCAAGAGGGGGGGACTGCCTACAATGAGCAGTTCTTC. Amino acids: CASSQEGGTAYNEQFF.

The chain carries TRBV21-1 and TRBJ1-2; TRBD1 is the table's D call and was not checked against the DNA. TRBV21-1 is a pseudogene locus. The CDR3 is made up of 17 amino acids. CDR3 nucleotide sequence: TGTGCCAGCAGTCCTGCCCCCGACAGCCCGACCAACTATGGCTACACCTTC. Protein: CASSPAPDSPTNYGYTF.

The rearrangement uses TRBV27 and TRBJ2-5; no clear D. CDR1 is MNHEY, CDR2 SMNVEV, per germline (reference sequence). Trimming removed 4 bases at V and 5 bases at J, with 8 bases between. This CDR3 contains 12 residues. CDR3 region: CASSSGSETQYF. The CDR3 DNA reads TGTGCCAGCAGTTCCGGATCCGAGACCCAGTACTTC.

The J gene is TRBJ2-1, the V gene TRBV7-9; unclear D gene. Germline V gene lookup returns CDR1 SEHNR and CDR2 FQNEAQ (reference sequence). This CDR3 region has 12 residues. V was shortened by 3 bases and J by 4 bases, with 4 bases between the two germline ends. The CDR3 here is CASSFKYNEQFF. The CDR3 coding sequence is TGTGCCAGCAGCTTCAAATACAATGAGCAGTTCTTC.

The rearrangement links TRBV9 to TRBJ2-7; 10 bases align to TRBD1. V shed 6 bases, J shed 3 bases, and the junction held 9 bases outside the gene matches. In germline, CDR1 is SGDLS, CDR2 YYNGEE. The CDR3 totals 15 residues. CDR3 residues: CASTPGQGPFYEQYF. In nucleotides, the CDR3 is TGTGCCAGCACTCCGGGACAGGGGCCCTTCTACGAGCAGTACTTC.

This clone came up once. One junction end does not reproduce the germline sequence, and a read error may be involved. This sequence joins TRBV18 and TRBJ2-3; weak D call: TRBD2 (6 bases). This CDR3 region has 13 residues. Germline values: CDR1 KGHSH, CDR2 LQKENI. The CDR3 reads CASSPLTSMVSDF. The DNA of the CDR3 is TGTGCCAGCTCACCCTTGACTAGTATGGTCTCGGATTTT.

This rearrangement joins TRBV5-4 to TRBJ1-6; TRBD1 agrees at 9 bases. The CDR3 has 13 amino acids. Germline assignment: CDR1 SGHNT and CDR2 YYREEE (reference sequence). The V segment lost 7 bases and the J segment 7 bases; nucleotides outside the gene matches: 3. The DNA for the CDR3 is TGTGCCAGCCGGACAGGGGAAAATTCACCCCTCCACTTT. Translated: CASRTGENSPLHF.

The chain uses TRBV18 and TRBJ2-2; no clear D gene. The CDR3 covers 14 residues. V lost 2 bases to trimming and J lost 6 bases, with 10 bases between them. Germline-derived CDR1 and CDR2 are KGHSH and LQKENI. The CDR3 sequence is CASSPGTVPGELFF. As DNA, the CDR3 is TGTGCCAGCTCACCAGGAACGGTTCCCGGGGAGCTGTTTTTT.

The J gene is TRBJ2-7, the V gene TRBV7-9; D is undetermined. The CDR3 loop spans 10 amino acids. Per the germline V gene, CDR1 is SEHNR and CDR2 is FQNEAQ (reference sequence). Between the trimmed V and J ends, which lost 2 bases and 8 bases, there was a span of 4 bases. CDR3 residues: CASSLLKQYF. The CDR3 region has the DNA TGTGCCAGCAGCTTATTAAAGCAGTACTTC. Based on the CDR3 plus reference TRBV7-9 and TRBJ2-7, the full variable domain is DTGVSQNPRHKITKRGQNVTFRCDPISEHNRLYWYRQTLGQGPEFLTYFQNEAQLEKSRLLSDRFSAERPKGSFSTLEIQRTEQGDSAMYLCASSLLKQYFGPGTRLTVT.

V gene TRBV19 combines with J gene TRBJ2-1; 8 nucleotides line up with TRBD1. CDR3 length: 15 residues. The ends lost 3 bases at V and 9 bases at J; junction bases unmatched: 10. Germline V gene lookup returns CDR1 LNHDA and CDR2 SQIVND (reference sequence). CDR3 DNA sequence: TGTGCCAGTAGTATGGGTACAGGGGGGATCTCTGAGCAGTTCTTC. Translating gives CASSMGTGGISEQFF.

This clone has ten or more counts. The rearrangement links TRBV18 to TRBJ1-6; 8 bases line up with TRBD1. Germline CDR1 KGHSH, CDR2 LQKENI. V lost 2 bases, J lost 4 bases, and 7 bases stayed unmatched. The CDR3 is 17 amino acids. The CDR3 spells CASSPEDRGPYNSPLHF. In DNA form, the CDR3 reads TGTGCCAGCTCACCAGAAGACAGGGGACCTTATAATTCACCCCTCCACTTT.

This chain connects TRBV5-6 to TRBJ1-1; D gene ambiguous. The V end was cut by 0 bases, the J end by 6 bases, with 9 bases between. The CDR3 length is 13 residues. Germline CDR1 SGHDT, CDR2 YYEEEE. CDR3 residues: CASSLALEAEAFF. The CDR3 nucleotides read TGTGCCAGCAGCTTGGCCCTCGAGGCTGAAGCTTTCTTT.

The CDR3, as DNA: TGTGCCAGTAGTATTGTGGGGAGGTACAGCTATGGCTACACCTTC. Translating gives CASSIVGRYSYGYTF. The V call is TRBV19, the J call TRBJ1-2; D is unresolved. Germline assignment: CDR1 LNHDA and CDR2 SQIVND (reference sequence). This CDR3 comprises 15 residues. Trimming left V 3 bases short and J 4 bases short, with 15 bases between.

The V gene is TRBV6-6, the J gene TRBJ2-7; D is possibly TRBD2 (5 bases). Trimming stripped 4 bases from V and 6 bases from J, with 13 bases between. This CDR3 spans 13 amino acids. Germline loops: CDR1 MNHNY, CDR2 SVGAGI (reference sequence). The CDR3 nucleotides read TGTGCCAGCAGTTCAGGATCCGGAGGCGAGCAGTACTTC. Translating gives CASSSGSGGEQYF.

This clone has a single count. J is TRBJ2-7 and V is TRBV27; no reliable D call. Germline lookup yields CDR1 MNHEY and CDR2 SMNVEV (reference sequence). The CDR3 is 13 residues long. V lost 6 bases and J 2 bases, leaving 11 bases between the germline ends. CDR3 DNA: TGTGCCAGCAGACTACAGAGTCCCTACGAGCAGTACTTC. The encoded protein is CASRLQSPYEQYF.

CDR3 in DNA: TGTGCCATCGGTACAGGGGGCGTAACAGATACGCAGTATTTT. Translation gives CAIGTGGVTDTQYF. The chain links TRBV10-3 to TRBJ2-3; 9 nucleotides align to TRBD1. V trimming: 8 bases; J trimming: 3 bases; junction bases outside the gene matches: 6. This CDR3 has 14 residues. Germline V gene data show CDR1 as ENHRY and CDR2 as SYGVKD.

The rearrangement joins TRBV11-1 to TRBJ2-7; 8 nucleotides agree with TRBD1. Trimming removed 1 base from V and 3 bases from J; junction bases left unmatched: 5. The CDR3 spans 15 residues. In germline, CDR1 is SGHAT, CDR2 FQDESV (reference sequence). The CDR3 reads CASSLEGTGNYEQYF. CDR3 DNA: TGTGCCAGCAGCTTAGAAGGGACAGGTAACTACGAGCAGTACTTC.

The V and J genes are TRBV2 and TRBJ1-1; D gene uncertain. V lost 1 base and J 11 bases, leaving 5 bases between the germline ends. Germline loops: CDR1 SNHLY, CDR2 FYNNEI. This CDR3 contains 10 residues. The chain's CDR3 is CASSEGKAFF. DNA of the CDR3: TGTGCCAGCAGTGAAGGAAAGGCTTTCTTT.

The gene calls are TRBV30 and TRBJ1-4; 7 bases align to TRBD1. This CDR3 region has 17 residues. The V gene's germline CDR1 is GTSNPN and CDR2 SVGIG (reference sequence). Trimming took 8 bases from V and 0 from J; bases not matched to a gene: 15. The CDR3 DNA reads TGTGCCGGCTCCCAGGGGGTCTCGAGTTCAACTAATGAAAAACTGTTTTTT. This codes for CAGSQGVSSSTNEKLFF.

The chain couples TRBV11-3 to TRBJ1-1, with a possible D match to TRBD1 (5 bases). CDR1 and CDR2 from the germline V gene are SGHNT and YENEEA. V shed 3 bases and J shed 7 bases, with 12 bases lying between them. The CDR3 covers 13 residues. CDR3 sequence reads: CASSFRETSEAFF. Here the CDR3 DNA reads TGTGCCAGCAGCTTCAGGGAGACGAGTGAAGCTTTCTTT. Variable domain in full (rest from reference TRBV11-3 and TRBJ1-1): EAGVVQSPRYKIIEKKQPVAFWCNPISGHNTLYWYLQNLGQGPELLIRYENEEAVDDSQLPKDRFSAERLKGVDSTLKIQPAELGDSAVYLCASSFRETSEAFFGQGTRLTVV.

The chain employs TRBV5-4 and TRBJ1-5, with unresolved D. V was shortened by 4 bases and J by 2 bases, with 13 bases between the two germline ends. The CDR3 has 15 residues. Per germline, CDR1 SGHNT and CDR2 YYREEE (reference sequence). The CDR3 DNA reads TGTGCCAGCAGCCTAGCGGACGGGGGCAATCAGCCCCAGCATTTT. This codes for CASSLADGGNQPQHF. Full variable domain (missing parts from reference TRBV5-4 and TRBJ1-5): ETGVTQSPTHLIKTRGQQVTLRCSSQSGHNTVSWYQQALGQGPQFIFQYYREEENGRGNFPPRFSGLQFPNYSSELNVNALELDDSALYLCASSLADGGNQPQHFGDGTRLSIL.

This clone was found once. V is TRBV5-1 and J is TRBJ1-5; D gene unclear. The CDR3 is 16 amino acids. Trimming pared 0 bases from V and 2 bases from J, leaving 12 bases between. Germline CDR1 is SGHRS and CDR2 is YFSETQ. The CDR3: CASSLAPGTGNQPQHF. Here the CDR3 DNA reads TGCGCCAGCAGCTTGGCTCCGGGAACTGGCAATCAGCCCCAGCATTTT.

This chain uses TRBV2 with TRBJ1-4, with 11 bases aligning to TRBD1. Germline CDR1 is SNHLY and CDR2 is FYNNEI. The V and J ends lost 7 bases and 8 bases, in that order; junction bases with no gene match: 9. The CDR3 loop spans 15 amino acids. This CDR3 reads CASKRDRGLQEKLFF. As DNA, the CDR3 is TGTGCCAGCAAACGGGACAGGGGGTTACAGGAAAAACTGTTTTTT.

The chain joins TRBV25-1 to TRBJ2-5; D is uncertain. Germline V gene sequence: CDR1 MGHDK, CDR2 SYGVNS. The V and J ends lost 2 bases and 0 bases respectively, with 10 bases between them. The CDR3 consists of 15 residues. In nucleotides, the CDR3 is TGTGCCAGCAGTGAACCTCGGCTCTACCAAGAGACCCAGTACTTC. Amino acid sequence: CASSEPRLYQETQYF.

The V gene is TRBV4-1, the J gene TRBJ1-5; unclear D gene. CDR3 length: 15 residues. Trimming took off 0 bases at V and 5 bases at J, with 11 bases between the two ends. Germline CDR1 MGHRA, CDR2 YSYEKL. The CDR3 spells CASSQDNSAYQPQHF. The CDR3 nucleotides are TGCGCCAGCAGCCAAGATAATAGCGCATATCAGCCCCAGCATTTT.

This rearrangement joins TRBV7-8 to TRBJ2-1; D ambiguous. Trimming left V 1 base short and J 7 bases short, with 5 bases between. Germline CDR1 reads SGHVS; CDR2 reads FQNEAQ. CDR3 length equals 12 residues. The CDR3 spells CASSLGENEQFF. The CDR3 DNA reads as TGTGCCAGCAGCTTAGGCGAAAATGAGCAGTTCTTC.

V and J are TRBV6-1 and TRBJ1-3, with D hard to call. The V end was cut by 8 bases, the J end by 4 bases, with 15 bases between. Germline CDR1 MNHNS, CDR2 SASEGT. The CDR3 runs to 14 residues. The CDR3 is CASQPVLGGNTIYF. CDR3 bases: TGTGCCAGCCAACCGGTCCTGGGAGGAAACACCATATATTTT.

V is TRBV29-1 and J is TRBJ1-1; perhaps TRBD1 as D (6 bases). The CDR3 runs to 13 residues. The V end lost 8 bases, the J end lost 3 bases, and 16 bases lay between the germline ends. The germline V gene has CDR1 SQVTM and CDR2 ANQGSEA. The CDR3 coding sequence is TGCAGCATGTACAGGGCTTACGACACTGAAGCTTTCTTT. This translates into CSMYRAYDTEAFF.